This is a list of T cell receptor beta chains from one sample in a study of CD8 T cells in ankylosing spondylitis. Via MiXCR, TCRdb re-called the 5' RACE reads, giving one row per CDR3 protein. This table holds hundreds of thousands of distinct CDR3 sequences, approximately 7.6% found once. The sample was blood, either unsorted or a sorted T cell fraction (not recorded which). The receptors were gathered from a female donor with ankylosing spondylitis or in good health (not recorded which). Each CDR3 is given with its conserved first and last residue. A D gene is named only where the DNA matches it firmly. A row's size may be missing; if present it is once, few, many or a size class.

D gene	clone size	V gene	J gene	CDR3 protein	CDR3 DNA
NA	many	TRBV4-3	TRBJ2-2	CASSQAALLAGELFF	TGCGCCAGCAGCCAAGCGGCTCTTCTGGCCGGGGAGCTGTTTTTT
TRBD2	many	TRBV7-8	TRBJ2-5	CASRPFSGPLQETQYF	TGTGCCAGCAGACCGTTTAGCGGGCCGCTACAAGAGACCCAGTACTTC
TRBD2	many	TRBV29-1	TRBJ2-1	CSVEGDTSGNNEQFF	TGCAGCGTTGAAGGCGACACTAGCGGTAACAATGAGCAGTTCTTC
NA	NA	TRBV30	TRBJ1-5	CAWSISGADRNQPQHF	TGTGCCTGGAGTATATCGGGGGCGGATCGGAATCAGCCCCAGCATTTT
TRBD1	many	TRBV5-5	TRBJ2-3	CASSFTPDRPGGQYF	TGTGCCAGCAGCTTCACCCCGGACAGGCCTGGGGGGCAGTATTTT
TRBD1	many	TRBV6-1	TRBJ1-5	CASSRGQGSQPQHF	TGTGCCAGCAGCCGCGGACAGGGAAGCCAGCCCCAGCATTTT
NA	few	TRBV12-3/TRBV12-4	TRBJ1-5	CASSFSGRNGPQHF	TGTGCCAGCAGTTTCAGCGGGCGTAACGGGCCCCAGCATTTT
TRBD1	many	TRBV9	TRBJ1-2	CASSGTADGYTF	TGTGCCAGTTCCGGGACAGCGGATGGCTACACCTTC
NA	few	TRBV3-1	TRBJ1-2	CASCQDGGWSYGYTF	TGTGCCAGCTGCCAAGACGGAGGATGGAGCTATGGCTACACCTTC
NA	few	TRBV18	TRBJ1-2	CASSPMRRDAIKGYTF	TGTGCCAGCTCACCAATGAGAAGGGACGCAATCAAGGGCTACACCTTC